These 11 T cell receptor beta chains were sequenced from one sample in a study of cytomegalovirus exposure and HLA in healthy donors. Amplification used 60 Vbeta primers and 13 Jbeta primers. Sequenced by immunoSEQ multiplex PCR; TCRdb stores in-frame clones only, minus some. This sample has about 180,000 clones, with approximately 77% found just once. Sequencing used PBMCs. The source is a female donor in good health and CMV-seronegative.

This clone occurred many times. The CDR3 region is CASSQDYRRATEAFF. CDR3 DNA: TGCGCCAGCAGCCAAGATTATAGGAGAGCCACTGAAGCTTTCTTT. The chain recombines TRBV4-3 with TRBJ1-1; D is unclear. Trimming took 0 bases from V and 4 from J, leaving 12 bases between them. Germline V CDR1 and CDR2: LGHNA, YSLEER. CDR3 length: 15 amino acids.

CDR3 residues: CASSYVGKGVYTEAFF. The CDR3 region has the DNA TGTGCCAGCAGTTACGTTGGGAAGGGAGTGTACACTGAAGCTTTCTTT. The V and J genes are TRBV6-5 and TRBJ1-1; D is unresolved. The germline V gene has CDR1 MNHEY and CDR2 SVGAGI. V shed 2 bases and J shed 3 bases, with 16 bases lying between them. This CDR3 spans 16 amino acids.

This clone was observed a few times. The gene calls are TRBV11-3 and TRBJ2-3; 9 bases are shared with TRBD2. The V and J ends lost 5 bases and 4 bases, in that order; junction bases with no gene match: 10. This CDR3 region has 16 residues. Germline assignment: CDR1 SGHNT and CDR2 YENEEA. CDR3 amino acids: CASSPRRGGAADTQYF. In nucleotides, the CDR3 is TGTGCCAGCAGCCCAAGACGCGGGGGGGCCGCAGATACGCAGTATTTT. Combining the CDR3 with reference TRBV11-3 and TRBJ2-3 gives the whole variable domain EAGVVQSPRYKIIEKKQPVAFWCNPISGHNTLYWYLQNLGQGPELLIRYENEEAVDDSQLPKDRFSAERLKGVDSTLKIQPAELGDSAVYLCASSPRRGGAADTQYFGPGTRLTVL.

In regard to this clone: This is likely a read error, given that the CDR3 carries no conserved phenylalanine or tryptophan at its end. The gene calls are TRBV4-3 and TRBJ1-1; D unclear. Germline assignment: CDR1 LGHNA and CDR2 YSLEER. Trimming left V 4 bases short and J 1 base short, with 7 bases between. This CDR3 region has 13 residues. This CDR3 reads CASSRLGNTEAFS. The DNA for the CDR3 is TGCGCCAGCAGCCGACTAGGGAACACTGAAGCTTTCTCT.

The chain has TRBV18 and TRBJ2-3; TRBD2 aligns across 7 bases. V shed 0 bases and J 3 bases; nucleotides not matched to a gene: 3. Looked up from germline, CDR1 is KGHSH and CDR2 is LQKENI. This CDR3 comprises 15 residues. This CDR3 reads CASSPPRLATDTQYF. DNA for the CDR3: TGTGCCAGCTCACCACCAAGACTAGCTACAGATACGCAGTATTTT.

The chain has TRBV18 and TRBJ1-1; 7 bases agree with TRBD1. Trimming cost V 8 bases and J 4 bases; bases outside gene matches: 7. The CDR3 has 13 amino acids. CDR1 is KGHSH, CDR2 LQKENI, per germline. CDR3 nucleotides: TGTGCCAGCCTCGGGACAGCGGGCACTGAAGCTTTCTTT. It is translated as CASLGTAGTEAFF.

J is TRBJ2-5 and V is TRBV30, with D possibly TRBD1 on 6 matching bases. The CDR3 has 16 residues. CDR1 and CDR2 (germline): GTSNPN, SVGIG (reference sequence). V was trimmed by 2 bases and J by 5 bases, leaving 21 bases between them. The DNA for the CDR3 is TGTGCCTGGAGTCTCCCGATCTGGGGGCGGTGGGAGACCCAGTACTTC. Amino acid sequence: CAWSLPIWGRWETQYF.

The chain is built from TRBV5-1 and TRBJ1-5; D uncertain. The ends were cut back, 4 bases at V and 1 base at J, with 12 bases in the middle. Looked up from germline, CDR1 is SGHRS and CDR2 is YFSETQ. The CDR3 length is 15 residues. CDR3 coding DNA: TGCGCCAGCAGCCGCGGCGGGCAGAGCAATCAGCCCCAGCATTTT. Encoded protein: CASSRGGQSNQPQHF.

V gene TRBV5-1 combines with J gene TRBJ2-2; D is undetermined. CDR1 SGHRS and CDR2 YFSETQ come from the germline V gene. The V gene lost 0 bases and the J gene lost 0 bases, with 9 bases spanning the gap. CDR3 length equals 16 residues. CDR3 coding DNA: TGCGCCAGCAGCTTGGCGTTGAACTCGAACACCGGGGAGCTGTTTTTT. Translating gives CASSLALNSNTGELFF.

This clone occurred once. CDR3 sequence (DNA): TGTGCCAGCAGCTTGACAGGAGTAGGAGGCTACACCTTC. This sequence encodes CASSLTGVGGYTF. The chain employs TRBV7-9 and TRBJ1-2; TRBD1 might be the D (6 bases). The V gene lost 3 bases and the J gene lost 8 bases, with 13 bases spanning the gap. Germline V gene sequence: CDR1 SEHNR, CDR2 FQNEAQ (reference sequence). The length of the CDR3 is 13 residues.

The genes are TRBV27 and TRBJ1-1, with D possibly matching TRBD1 (5 bases). The CDR3 contains 13 residues. Germline V gene sequence: CDR1 MNHEY, CDR2 SMNVEV (reference sequence). The V gene lost 3 bases and the J gene lost 5 bases, with 10 bases spanning the gap. The CDR3: CASSFGGGTEAFF. The CDR3 region has the DNA TGTGCCAGCAGTTTTGGGGGAGGAACTGAAGCTTTCTTT.